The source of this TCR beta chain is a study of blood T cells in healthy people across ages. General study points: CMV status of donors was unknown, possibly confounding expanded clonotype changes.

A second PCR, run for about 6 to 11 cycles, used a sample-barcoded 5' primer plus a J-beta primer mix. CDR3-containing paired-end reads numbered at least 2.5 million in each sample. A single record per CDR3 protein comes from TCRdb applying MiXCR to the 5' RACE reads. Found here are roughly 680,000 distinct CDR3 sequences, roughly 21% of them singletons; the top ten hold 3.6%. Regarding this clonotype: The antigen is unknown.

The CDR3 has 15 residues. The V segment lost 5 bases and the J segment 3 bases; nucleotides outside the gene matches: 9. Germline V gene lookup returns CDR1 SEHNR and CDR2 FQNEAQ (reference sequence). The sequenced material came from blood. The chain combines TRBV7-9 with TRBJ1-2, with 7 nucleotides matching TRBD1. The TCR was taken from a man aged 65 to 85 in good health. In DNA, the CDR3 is TGTGCCAGCAGCCCCACAGGGGCCCTAGACTATGGCTACACCTTC. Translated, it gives CASSPTGALDYGYTF.